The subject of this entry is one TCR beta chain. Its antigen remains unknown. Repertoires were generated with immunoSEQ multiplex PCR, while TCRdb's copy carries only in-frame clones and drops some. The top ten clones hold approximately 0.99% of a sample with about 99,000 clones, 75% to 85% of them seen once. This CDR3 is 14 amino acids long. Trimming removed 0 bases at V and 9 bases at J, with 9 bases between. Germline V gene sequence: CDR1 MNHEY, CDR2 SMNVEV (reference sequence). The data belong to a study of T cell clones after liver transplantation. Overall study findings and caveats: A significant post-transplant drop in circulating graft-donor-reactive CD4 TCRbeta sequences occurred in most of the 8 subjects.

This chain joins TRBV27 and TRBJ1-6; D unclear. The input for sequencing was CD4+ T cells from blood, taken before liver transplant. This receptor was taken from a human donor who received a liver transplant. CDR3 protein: CASSLSGPGSPLHF. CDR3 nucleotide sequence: TGTGCCAGCAGTTTATCAGGGCCAGGTTCACCCCTCCACTTT.